This section outlines one T cell receptor beta chain sequence together with its context. Antigen unknown. CDR3 size: 17 residues. Germline values: CDR1 ENHRY, CDR2 SYGVKD. The junction had 7 bases not matched to a gene; V was cut back by 8 bases and J by 0 bases. These data originate in a study of molecular identifiers for immune sequencing clone quantification. A single record per CDR3 protein comes from TCRdb applying MiXCR to the PCR reads. The sample has 300,000 to 400,000 distinct CDR3 sequences, about 22% seen once. Study-level points and caveats: Beyond 20 RNA copies, clones held over 97% of effector molecules, compared with under 1% in naive cells.

The V and J genes are TRBV10-3 and TRBJ2-1; 13 positions match TRBD2. The material sequenced was naive CD8+ T cells from blood, with Jurkat cell RNA spiked in. Documented subset: FACS-sorted CD8+CD4-CCR7+CD45RA+ naive T cells. The clonotype was recovered from a human donor in good health. Some libraries in this study had Jurkat cell RNA spiked in. The chain's CDR3 is CAIHTSGGAVSYNEQFF. CDR3 nucleotides: TGTGCCATCCATACTAGCGGGGGGGCCGTCTCCTACAATGAGCAGTTCTTC.